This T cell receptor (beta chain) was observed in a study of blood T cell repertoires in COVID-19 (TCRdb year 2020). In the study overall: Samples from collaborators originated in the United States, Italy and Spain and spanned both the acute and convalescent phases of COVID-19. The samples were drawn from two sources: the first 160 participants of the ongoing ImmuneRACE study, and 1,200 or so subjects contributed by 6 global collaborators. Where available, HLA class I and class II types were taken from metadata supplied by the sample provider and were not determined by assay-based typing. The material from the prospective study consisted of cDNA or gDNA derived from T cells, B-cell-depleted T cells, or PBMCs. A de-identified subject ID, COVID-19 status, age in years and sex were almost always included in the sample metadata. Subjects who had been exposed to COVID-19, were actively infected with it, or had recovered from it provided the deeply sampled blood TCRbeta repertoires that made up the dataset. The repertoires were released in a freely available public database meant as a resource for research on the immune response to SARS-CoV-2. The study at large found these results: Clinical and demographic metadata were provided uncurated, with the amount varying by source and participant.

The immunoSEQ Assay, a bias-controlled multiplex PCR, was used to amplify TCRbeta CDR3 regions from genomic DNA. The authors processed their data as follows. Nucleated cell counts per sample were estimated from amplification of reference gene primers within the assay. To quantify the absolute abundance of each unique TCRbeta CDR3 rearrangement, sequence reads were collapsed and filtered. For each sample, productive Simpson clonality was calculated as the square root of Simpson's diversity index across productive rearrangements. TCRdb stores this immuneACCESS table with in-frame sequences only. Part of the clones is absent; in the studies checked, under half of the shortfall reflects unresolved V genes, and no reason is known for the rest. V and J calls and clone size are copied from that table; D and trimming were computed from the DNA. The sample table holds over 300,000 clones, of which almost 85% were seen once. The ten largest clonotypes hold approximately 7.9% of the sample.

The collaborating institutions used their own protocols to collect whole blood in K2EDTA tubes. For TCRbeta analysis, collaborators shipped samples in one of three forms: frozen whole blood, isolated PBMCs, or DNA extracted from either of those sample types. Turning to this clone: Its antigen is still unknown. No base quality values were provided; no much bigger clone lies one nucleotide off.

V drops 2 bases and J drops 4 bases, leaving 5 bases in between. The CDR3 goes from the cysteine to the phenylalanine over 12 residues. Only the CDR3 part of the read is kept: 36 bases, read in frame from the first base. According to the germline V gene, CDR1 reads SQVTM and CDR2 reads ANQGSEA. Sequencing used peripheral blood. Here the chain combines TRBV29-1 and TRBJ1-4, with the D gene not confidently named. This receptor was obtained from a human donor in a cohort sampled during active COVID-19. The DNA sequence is TGCAGCGTTGAAATATATAATGAAAAACTGTTTTTT. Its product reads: CSVEIYNEKLFF. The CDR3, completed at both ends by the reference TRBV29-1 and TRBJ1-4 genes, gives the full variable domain SAVISQKPSRDICQRGTSLTIQCQVDSQVTMMFWYRQQPGQSLTLIATANQGSEATYESGFVIDKFPISRPNLTFSTLTVSNMSPEDSSIYLCSVEIYNEKLFFGSGTQLSVL.